This record looks at one T cell receptor beta chain sequence and its context. The sample is drawn from a study of blood T cell repertoires in COVID-19. Original processing notes: Amplification with reference gene primers provided the estimates of nucleated cell counts. The method was immunoSEQ multiplex PCR; TCRdb's version includes in-frame clones alone and lacks a portion of them. V and J calls and clone size are as listed in that table; D and trimming were resolved from the DNA. The data hold about 400,000 clones, with around nine tenths observed a single time. Trimming left V 3 bases short and J 5 bases short, with 23 bases between. Germline V gene data show CDR1 as LNHDA and CDR2 as SQIVND (reference sequence). CDR3 length: 17 residues.

Sequences were obtained from peripheral blood. J is TRBJ2-7 and V is TRBV19, with D unresolved. This clonotype was obtained from a human donor in a cohort sampled during active COVID-19. The CDR3 here is CASSILWSPTLFHEQYF. In DNA form, the CDR3 reads TGTGCCAGTAGTATTCTTTGGTCTCCTACTCTCTTTCACGAGCAGTACTTC.